These 21 T cell receptor beta chains came from one sample sequenced in a study of T cell responses to AZD1222 COVID-19 vaccine. Profiled with immunoSEQ multiplex PCR; TCRdb holds only in-frame clones, not every one. The sample carries around 150,000 clones, 91% recorded once. The input for sequencing was peripheral blood, taken 28 days after the second dose of the MenACWY control vaccine. The receptors stem from an adult who received the MenACWY meningococcal vaccine as a control.

This clone was counted only a few times. The CDR3 nucleotides read TGTGCCAGCAGTCCCCCCCCGGCGGGAGGGACGAACACCGGGGAGCTGTTTTTT. As protein: CASSPPPAGGTNTGELFF. This chain links TRBV28 with TRBJ2-2; 9 bases match TRBD2. Unmatched junction bases numbered 10, after V lost 5 bases and J lost 0 bases. Germline V gives CDR1 MDHEN, CDR2 SYDVKM. CDR3 size: 18 residues.

The chain carries TRBV4-1 and TRBJ2-1; D is unresolved. This CDR3 spans 13 amino acids. The V end lost 0 bases, the J end lost 10 bases, and 10 bases lay between the germline ends. Germline lookup yields CDR1 MGHRA and CDR2 YSYEKL. The CDR3 sequence: CASSQDPVVEQFF. CDR3 in DNA: TGCGCCAGCAGCCAAGATCCGGTAGTAGAGCAGTTCTTC.

In nucleotides, the CDR3 is TGTGCCAGCAGCCGGCACTTTGGGGCCGGGGAAAAACTGTTTTTT. It translates to CASSRHFGAGEKLFF. V usage is TRBV7-9 and J usage is TRBJ1-4, with D possibly being TRBD1 (5 bases). This CDR3 region has 15 residues. V gave up 5 bases and J gave up 8 bases, with 18 bases separating them. Germline V CDR1 and CDR2: SEHNR, FQNEAQ (reference sequence).

The chain is built from TRBV5-6 and TRBJ2-7; D not resolved. The CDR3 has 13 amino acids. Germline V gives CDR1 SGHDT, CDR2 YYEEEE. With 4 bases removed from V and 2 bases from J, the gap between germline ends came to 10 bases. Written as DNA, the CDR3 is TGTGCCAGCAGCCTAGATTCCCCCTACGAGCAGTACTTC. Translation gives CASSLDSPYEQYF.

The chain carries TRBV11-2 and TRBJ2-5; 8 bases agree with TRBD1. The trim removed 5 bases at V and 5 bases at J, leaving 7 bases unmatched. CDR1 and CDR2 from the germline V gene are SGHAT and FQNNGV. The CDR3 length is 14 residues. CDR3 coding DNA: TGTGCCAGCAGCCCCTCGACAGGGGTGGAGACCCAGTACTTC. Its protein is CASSPSTGVETQYF.

The J gene is TRBJ1-3, the V gene TRBV13; 8 nucleotides line up with TRBD1. The length of the CDR3 is 15 residues. Germline assignment: CDR1 PRHDT and CDR2 FYEKMQ (reference sequence). V was pared by 0 bases and J by 2 bases, with 0 bases of the junction left unmatched. The CDR3 region is CASSLGDRAGNTIYF. The CDR3 DNA reads TGTGCCAGCAGCTTAGGGGACAGGGCTGGAAACACCATATATTTT.

The CDR3 region has the DNA TGTGCTAGTGGTTTGGTCCTCGGACGGGATAGAGATTCTAACTATGGCTACACCTTC. Its translation: CASGLVLGRDRDSNYGYTF. V usage is TRBV12-5 and J usage is TRBJ1-2; D remains ambiguous. The CDR3 consists of 19 residues. With 0 bases removed from V and 0 bases from J, the gap between germline ends came to 20 bases. CDR1 is LGHNT, CDR2 FRNRAP, per germline.

This chain uses TRBV20-1 with TRBJ2-1, with 10 positions matching TRBD2. CDR3 length: 14 amino acids. V lost 3 bases and J lost 9; bases outside the gene matches: 8. The germline V gene has CDR1 DFQATT and CDR2 SNEGSKA (reference sequence). The CDR3 reads CSASLLAGVGEQFF. CDR3 DNA sequence: TGCAGTGCTAGTCTCCTAGCGGGAGTGGGTGAGCAGTTCTTC.

The V and J genes are TRBV12-3 or TRBV12-4 and TRBJ2-7, with D perhaps TRBD1 (6 bases). The CDR3 has 13 residues. V was cut by 6 bases and J by 13 bases, with 22 bases left in between. CDR3 amino acids: CASSQLNQGIRYF. The DNA of the CDR3 is TGTGCCAGCAGCCAACTTAATCAGGGGATTCGATACTTC.

The V call is TRBV6-5, the J call TRBJ2-3, with D possibly called TRBD1 or TRBD2 (5 bases each). The CDR3 is made up of 13 amino acids. Germline-derived CDR1 and CDR2 are MNHEY and SVGAGI. With 7 bases removed from V and 7 bases from J, the gap between germline ends came to 15 bases. The CDR3 bases are TGTGCCAGCACAGAGAGTGGGGGAAATACGCAGTATTTT. It specifies CASTESGGNTQYF.

In its sample, this clone was seen once. V and J are TRBV7-9 and TRBJ2-1; TRBD1 is a possible D gene (5 bases). The germline CDR1 and CDR2 sequences are SEHNR and FQNEAQ (reference sequence). V was pared by 5 bases and J by 6 bases, with 20 bases between. The CDR3 extends over 16 amino acids. Here the CDR3 DNA reads TGTGCCAGCAGCAACCAGGGTCCGATGTTCAGCAATGAGCAGTTCTTC. Translated, it gives CASSNQGPMFSNEQFF. The full variable domain, completed using reference TRBV7-9 and TRBJ2-1, is DTGVSQNPRHKITKRGQNVTFRCDPISEHNRLYWYRQTLGQGPEFLTYFQNEAQLEKSRLLSDRFSAERPKGSFSTLEIQRTEQGDSAMYLCASSNQGPMFSNEQFFGPGTRLTVL.

V is TRBV5-1 and J is TRBJ2-2; 9 nucleotides agree with TRBD1. Germline V gene sequence: CDR1 SGHRS, CDR2 YFSETQ. This CDR3 comprises 15 residues. Trimming cost V 6 bases and J 5 bases; bases outside gene matches: 8. The CDR3 loop reads CASTLGTGWTGELFF. The DNA of the CDR3 is TGCGCCAGCACCCTCGGGACAGGGTGGACCGGGGAGCTGTTTTTT.

The chain recombines TRBV5-8 with TRBJ1-4, with 7 bases lining up with TRBD1. Germline lookup yields CDR1 SGHTS and CDR2 YDEGEE. With 3 bases clipped from V and 4 bases from J, the junction kept 6 bases outside the gene matches. The CDR3 runs to 15 residues. The CDR3 sequence: CASSSQGKGNEKLFF. DNA of the CDR3: TGTGCCAGCAGCTCACAGGGGAAGGGTAATGAAAAACTGTTTTTT. The whole variable domain, filled in from reference TRBV5-8 and TRBJ1-4, reads EAGVTQSPTHLIKTRGQQATLRCSPISGHTSVYWYQQALGLGLQFLLWYDEGEERNRGNFPPRFSGRQFPNYSSELNVNALELEDSALYLCASSSQGKGNEKLFFGSGTQLSVL.

V usage is TRBV7-2 and J usage is TRBJ2-5; D perhaps matches TRBD1 (6 bases). Germline V gene lookup returns CDR1 SGHTA and CDR2 FQGNSA. Between the trimmed V and J ends, which lost 5 bases and 4 bases, there was a span of 14 bases. The CDR3 contains 14 residues. The CDR3 DNA reads TGTGCCAGCAGCCCCTTAACAGGGATAGAGACCCAGTACTTC. Amino acid sequence: CASSPLTGIETQYF.

The V call is TRBV7-2, the J call TRBJ1-4; D is possibly TRBD1 (5 bases). The CDR3 loop spans 16 amino acids. Germline lookup yields CDR1 SGHTA and CDR2 FQGNSA. V gave up 0 bases and J gave up 8 bases, with 16 bases separating them. CDR3 region: CASSLALRGLGEKLFF. The DNA for the CDR3 is TGTGCCAGCAGCTTAGCGCTACGGGGACTAGGAGAAAAACTGTTTTTT. The full variable domain, with the rest looked up from reference TRBV7-2 and TRBJ1-4, is GAGVSQSPSNKVTEKGKDVELRCDPISGHTALYWYRQSLGQGLEFLIYFQGNSAPDKSGLPSDRFSAERTGGSVSTLTIQRTQQEDSAVYLCASSLALRGLGEKLFFGSGTQLSVL.

The chain employs TRBV5-1 and TRBJ1-6; D not resolved. The CDR3 is 15 residues long. Trimming took off 0 bases at V and 10 bases at J, with 14 bases between the two ends. Germline values: CDR1 SGHRS, CDR2 YFSETQ. CDR3 loop: CASSLESGLGSPLHF. The CDR3 nucleotides are TGCGCCAGCAGCTTGGAGTCAGGCCTGGGATCACCCCTCCACTTT.

The chain combines TRBV3-1 (or the pseudogene TRBV3-2) with TRBJ2-3; the D call may be TRBD1 or TRBD2 (6 bases each). There are 17 residues in the CDR3. The germline gives CDR1 LGHDT, CDR2 YNNKEL (reference sequence). Trimming pared 2 bases from V and 4 bases from J, leaving 19 bases between. CDR3 sequence (DNA): TGTGCCAGCAGCCAACTAGCGACCTTGGGGGGCCCAGATACGCAGTATTTT. Translating gives CASSQLATLGGPDTQYF.

The genes are TRBV12-3 or TRBV12-4 and TRBJ2-1; D unclear. V shed 10 bases and J shed 4 bases, with 11 bases lying between them. CDR3 length: 12 amino acids. The CDR3 spells CATRQEYNEQFF. The CDR3, as DNA: TGTGCCACCCGACAAGAATACAATGAGCAGTTCTTC.

This clone was counted once. This chain uses TRBV27 with TRBJ2-7, with TRBD2 as a possible D gene (6 bases). Germline V gives CDR1 MNHEY, CDR2 SMNVEV (reference sequence). The V gene lost 4 bases and the J gene lost 0 bases, with 16 bases spanning the gap. The length of the CDR3 is 16 residues. CDR3 sequence (DNA): TGTGCCAGCAGTTCCACCGGAGGGGTGATCTCCTACGAGCAGTACTTC. It translates to CASSSTGGVISYEQYF.

The rearrangement links TRBV13 to TRBJ1-2; TRBD1 agrees at 9 bases. Germline lookup yields CDR1 PRHDT and CDR2 FYEKMQ (reference sequence). Trimming cost V 9 bases and J 1 base; bases outside gene matches: 9. This CDR3 is built from 15 residues. CDR3 residues: CASTGQGAFNYGYTF. The CDR3 nucleotides are TGTGCCAGTACGGGACAGGGAGCGTTTAACTATGGCTACACCTTC.

The rearrangement joins TRBV4-3 to TRBJ1-2, with D possibly being TRBD1 (5 bases). Germline loops: CDR1 LGHNA, CDR2 YSLEER. The length of the CDR3 is 15 residues. Trimming stripped 0 bases from V and 4 bases from J, with 12 bases between. The CDR3 spells CASSQEMGERYGYTF. The CDR3 region has the DNA TGCGCCAGCAGCCAAGAAATGGGGGAGCGCTATGGCTACACCTTC.